The 24 T cell receptor beta chains below come from one sample, sequenced in a study of T cell changes during pregnancy in multiple sclerosis. Repertoires were generated with immunoSEQ multiplex PCR, while TCRdb's copy carries only in-frame clones and drops some. The data hold tens of thousands of clones, with more than 80% observed a single time. The material was CD4+ T cells from peripheral blood mononuclear cells, obtained in the third trimester of pregnancy. The receptors shown here come from a female donor in good health, enrolled as a control in a pregnancy study.

The CDR3 sequence: CASSQEKHRGETQYF. The CDR3 coding sequence is TGCGCCAGCAGCCAAGAGAAACACAGGGGAGAGACCCAGTACTTC. V usage is TRBV4-3 and J usage is TRBJ2-5; 7 bases are shared with TRBD1. Per the germline V gene, CDR1 is LGHNA and CDR2 is YSLEER. The CDR3 contains 15 residues. The ends lost 0 bases at V and 4 bases at J; junction bases unmatched: 5.

This chain joins TRBV28 and TRBJ2-7; 9 bases fit TRBD2. In germline, CDR1 is MDHEN, CDR2 SYDVKM. CDR3 size: 19 residues. The trim removed 5 bases at V and 0 bases at J, leaving 17 bases unmatched. CDR3 DNA sequence: TGTGCCAGCAGTCCCCCAGCCGTCAGGACTAGCGTTTCCTCCTACGAGCAGTACTTC. Amino acid sequence: CASSPPAVRTSVSSYEQYF.

The chain combines TRBV7-2 with TRBJ2-3; 11 bases are a match to TRBD2. The germline gives CDR1 SGHTA, CDR2 FQGNSA. The CDR3 has 16 residues. J gave up 1 base and V 5 bases, and 5 bases lay outside the gene matches. The CDR3 reads CASSPTTSGGTDTQYF. DNA of the CDR3: TGTGCCAGCAGCCCTACGACTAGCGGGGGCACAGATACGCAGTATTTT. Together with reference TRBV7-2 and TRBJ2-3, the CDR3 gives the full variable domain: GAGVSQSPSNKVTEKGKDVELRCDPISGHTALYWYRQSLGQGLEFLIYFQGNSAPDKSGLPSDRFSAERTGGSVSTLTIQRTQQEDSAVYLCASSPTTSGGTDTQYFGPGTRLTVL.

V gene TRBV19 combines with J gene TRBJ1-5; 7 nucleotides line up with TRBD1. Germline V gene sequence: CDR1 LNHDA, CDR2 SQIVND (reference sequence). The CDR3 covers 15 residues. The ends lost 8 bases at V and 3 bases at J; junction bases unmatched: 10. The chain's CDR3 is CASGPQTGSNQPQHF. The CDR3 region has the DNA TGTGCCAGTGGCCCTCAGACAGGGTCCAATCAGCCCCAGCATTTT.

This chain uses TRBV7-8 with TRBJ1-1; D remains unclear. Germline values: CDR1 SGHVS, CDR2 FQNEAQ. CDR3 length equals 15 residues. V was shortened by 5 bases and J by 1 base, with 14 bases between the two germline ends. The CDR3 region is CASSQDSKPNTEAFF. Written as DNA, the CDR3 is TGTGCCAGCAGCCAAGACTCTAAACCGAACACTGAAGCTTTCTTT.

This clone was found once. CDR3 in amino acids: CASSTGLNTEAFF. CDR3 DNA sequence: TGCGCCAGCAGCACCGGACTCAACACTGAAGCTTTCTTT. This chain uses TRBV5-1 with TRBJ1-1; D remains ambiguous. V gave up 4 bases and J gave up 2 bases, with 9 bases separating them. Germline assignment: CDR1 SGHRS and CDR2 YFSETQ. The CDR3 contains 13 residues.

The rearrangement links TRBV18 to TRBJ2-5, with 7 bases identical to TRBD2. The CDR3 runs 14 residues. J was trimmed by 2 bases and V by 8 bases; bases with no gene match: 8. CDR1 and CDR2 (germline): KGHSH, LQKENI. CDR3 in amino acids: CASGGDGPQETQYF. CDR3 sequence (DNA): TGTGCCAGCGGGGGGGACGGACCGCAAGAGACCCAGTACTTC. Looking up the rest from reference TRBV18 and TRBJ2-5 gives the full variable domain: NAGVMQNPRHLVRRRGQEARLRCSPMKGHSHVYWYRQLPEEGLKFMVYLQKENIIDESGMPKERFSAEFPKEGPSILRIQQVVRGDSAAYFCASGGDGPQETQYFGPGTRLLVL.

The CDR3 sequence is CASSEAGVSTNEKLFF. CDR3 nucleotide sequence: TGTGCCAGCAGTGAAGCAGGGGTATCAACTAATGAAAAACTGTTTTTT. V usage is TRBV6-1 and J usage is TRBJ1-4; tentatively, D is TRBD1 (5 bases). CDR1 is MNHNS, CDR2 SASEGT, per germline. The CDR3 is 16 amino acids. Deletions cut 0 bases from V and 0 bases from J, with 8 bases between.

The V call is TRBV5-8, the J call TRBJ2-2; D ambiguous. V dropped 1 base and J dropped 1 base, with 5 bases sitting between them. Germline lookup yields CDR1 SGHTS and CDR2 YDEGEE. The CDR3 runs to 14 residues. The CDR3 DNA reads TGTGCCAGCAGCTTGCGGAGGAACACCGGGGAGCTGTTTTTT. Its protein product is CASSLRRNTGELFF.

The rearrangement joins TRBV7-2 to TRBJ1-6, with D possibly matching TRBD1 (6 bases). Between the trimmed V and J ends, which lost 2 bases and 5 bases, there was a span of 10 bases. The CDR3 contains 15 residues. CDR1 and CDR2 from the germline V gene are SGHTA and FQGNSA. The CDR3 DNA reads TGTGCCAGCAGCTTACGCGGGGGCGATAATTCACCCCTCCACTTT. Its protein product is CASSLRGGDNSPLHF.

The V and J genes are TRBV9 and TRBJ2-3; TRBD2 matches 7 bases. CDR3 length: 15 amino acids. Germline CDR1 SGDLS, CDR2 YYNGEE. V lost 3 bases and J lost 0; bases outside the gene matches: 4. The CDR3 sequence: CASSDPGLSTDTQYF. In nucleotides, the CDR3 is TGTGCCAGCAGCGATCCGGGACTAAGCACAGATACGCAGTATTTT.

The chain uses TRBV5-1 and TRBJ2-3; TRBD2 agrees at 9 bases. V shed 4 bases, J shed 4 bases, and the junction held 4 bases outside the gene matches. The germline V gene has CDR1 SGHRS and CDR2 YFSETQ. The CDR3 is made up of 14 amino acids. The CDR3: CASSGGTSPDTQYF. Written as DNA, the CDR3 is TGCGCCAGCAGCGGAGGGACTAGCCCAGATACGCAGTATTTT.

The chain uses TRBV2 and TRBJ2-5; D ambiguous. Germline CDR1 and CDR2: SNHLY and FYNNEI. V lost 6 bases and J 5 bases, leaving 7 bases between the germline ends. The length of the CDR3 is 11 residues. CDR3 nucleotides: TGTGCCAGCAGCCCCTTTGAGACCCAGTACTTC. Its protein product is CASSPFETQYF.

The rearrangement joins TRBV11-2 to TRBJ2-1, with TRBD2 matching 7 bases. Trimming cost V 5 bases and J 4 bases; bases outside gene matches: 14. Looked up from germline, CDR1 is SGHAT and CDR2 is FQNNGV. The CDR3 runs to 17 residues. For the CDR3, the DNA is TGTGCCAGCAGCCCGCACGGTAAGCGGGGAGTGTACAATGAGCAGTTCTTC. Translating it yields CASSPHGKRGVYNEQFF.

V gene TRBV11-2 combines with J gene TRBJ2-1, with TRBD2 identical over 12 bases. V trimming: 1 base; J trimming: 3 bases; junction bases outside the gene matches: 4. The CDR3 covers 17 residues. Germline loops: CDR1 SGHAT, CDR2 FQNNGV. This CDR3 is CASSLVQGLAGYNEQFF. CDR3 DNA sequence: TGTGCCAGCAGCTTAGTACAGGGACTAGCGGGCTACAATGAGCAGTTCTTC.

V usage is TRBV28 and J usage is TRBJ1-1; D perhaps matches TRBD1 (6 bases). V was pared by 7 bases and J by 1 base, with 16 bases between. This CDR3 region has 15 residues. In germline, CDR1 is MDHEN, CDR2 SYDVKM. The CDR3 DNA reads TGTGCCAGCACTCTAGGGGGACGGTCGAACACTGAAGCTTTCTTT. It translates to CASTLGGRSNTEAFF.

The chain combines TRBV5-1 with TRBJ2-3; 10 bases map to TRBD1. The CDR3 is made up of 15 amino acids. The germline CDR1 and CDR2 sequences are SGHRS and YFSETQ. The junction had 3 bases not matched to a gene; V was cut back by 4 bases and J by 1 base. CDR3 in DNA: TGCGCCAGCAGCATCGGGACAGGGGGCACAGATACGCAGTATTTT. Translation: CASSIGTGGTDTQYF.

The rearrangement links TRBV29-1 to TRBJ1-1, with 8 bases lining up with TRBD1. Trimming removed 7 bases from V and 6 bases from J; junction bases left unmatched: 10. This CDR3 spans 13 amino acids. CDR1 SQVTM and CDR2 ANQGSEA come from the germline V gene. CDR3: CSAGDRGVPEAFF. The CDR3 DNA reads TGCAGCGCTGGAGACAGGGGAGTCCCTGAAGCTTTCTTT.

This clone was seen only once. V gene TRBV5-1 combines with J gene TRBJ2-3, with TRBD2 matching over 7 bases. Trimming at V came to 0 bases and at J to 4 bases, leaving 2 bases not matched to a gene. The CDR3 loop spans 14 amino acids. Germline-derived CDR1 and CDR2 are SGHRS and YFSETQ. CDR3 DNA sequence: TGCGCCAGCAGCTTGGGGCGGGAGTCAGATACGCAGTATTTT. Translating gives CASSLGRESDTQYF.

In this sample, this clone turned up once. V and J are TRBV7-9 and TRBJ1-2; D gene ambiguous. Germline V CDR1 and CDR2: SEHNR, FQNEAQ (reference sequence). The CDR3 is made up of 16 amino acids. Trimming removed 5 bases at V and 5 bases at J, with 21 bases between. CDR3 loop: CASSHGVEAPKYGYTF. CDR3 bases: TGTGCCAGCAGCCACGGGGTGGAAGCCCCCAAATATGGCTACACCTTC.

This chain joins TRBV11-2 and TRBJ1-6; D ambiguous. V was shortened by 3 bases and J by 7 bases, with 10 bases between the two germline ends. This CDR3 spans 14 amino acids. Germline V gene lookup returns CDR1 SGHAT and CDR2 FQNNGV. In DNA form, the CDR3 reads TGTGCCAGCAGCTTGAACGGGGTGAATTCACCCCTCCACTTT. Translated, it gives CASSLNGVNSPLHF.

The chain has TRBV7-3 and TRBJ1-1; 10 positions agree with TRBD1. CDR1 is SGHTA, CDR2 FQGTGA, per germline. The CDR3 is 18 residues long. The J segment lost 3 bases and the V segment lost 4 bases, leaving 14 bases of the junction unmatched. DNA of the CDR3: TGTGCCAGCAGCTCCCGACCGAGGACGGGGACAGGGGACACTGAAGCTTTCTTT. It codes for CASSSRPRTGTGDTEAFF.

This chain joins TRBV7-9 and TRBJ2-3; D perhaps matches TRBD1 (6 bases). In germline, CDR1 is SEHNR, CDR2 FQNEAQ (reference sequence). The germline V and J ends were trimmed by 5 bases and 1 base, with 13 bases remaining between them. The CDR3 has 15 residues. CDR3 DNA: TGTGCCAGCAGCCTAGGGACAACGGGCACAGATACGCAGTATTTT. Protein sequence: CASSLGTTGTDTQYF.

This clone is medium-sized (0.01 to 0.1%) by share. The chain has TRBV27 and TRBJ1-6, with D possibly being TRBD1 (5 bases). V was shortened by 5 bases and J by 8 bases, with 13 bases between the two germline ends. The germline V gene has CDR1 MNHEY and CDR2 SMNVEV (reference sequence). The CDR3 contains 14 residues. DNA for the CDR3: TGTGCCAGCAGTCCTTGGGGGGAGGATTCACCCCTCCACTTT. As protein: CASSPWGEDSPLHF.